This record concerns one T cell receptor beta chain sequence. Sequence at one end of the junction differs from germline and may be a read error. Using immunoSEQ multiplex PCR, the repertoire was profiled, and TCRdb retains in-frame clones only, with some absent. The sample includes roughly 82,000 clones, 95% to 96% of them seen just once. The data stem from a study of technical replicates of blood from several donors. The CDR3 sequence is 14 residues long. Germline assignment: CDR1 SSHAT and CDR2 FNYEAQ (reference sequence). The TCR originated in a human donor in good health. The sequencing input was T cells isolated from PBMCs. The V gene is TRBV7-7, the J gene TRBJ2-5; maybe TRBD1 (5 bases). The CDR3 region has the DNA TGTGCTAGCAGCTTAGGGGCTCCCCAAGAGACCCAGTACTTC. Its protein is CASSLGAPQETQYF.